This entry is about one TCR beta chain. Assignment of participants to cohorts was predicated upon participant-reported clinical history. Under the authors' procedure: Nucleated cell number was recorded as an estimate derived from reference gene primer amplification. Generated by immunoSEQ multiplex PCR, the TCRdb table keeps only in-frame clones and is missing some. Clone size and V and J calls were adopted from that table, with D and trimming inferred from the DNA. Found here are 150,000 to 200,000 clones, 84% of them singletons; the top ten hold less than 3.5%. The CDR3 is 13 amino acids. Germline CDR1 SGHNT, CDR2 YYREEE (reference sequence). J gave up 4 bases and V 6 bases, and 5 bases lay outside the gene matches. The data derive from a study of blood T cell repertoires in COVID-19. At the level of the study: The United States, Italy and Spain were the sources of the acute and convalescent COVID-19 samples.

The TCR sequence derives from a woman under 40 who had been exposed to COVID-19. The rearrangement links TRBV5-4 to TRBJ2-7; 9 bases are a match to TRBD2. Source material: PBMCs or T cells enriched from blood (not recorded which). The CDR3 DNA reads as TGTGCCAGCAACCTAGCGGGGATTTACGAGCAGTACTTC. Protein sequence: CASNLAGIYEQYF.